This paragraph covers one T cell receptor beta chain sequence. These data are taken from a study of blood T cell repertoires in COVID-19. This CDR3 has 21 residues. As processed by the authors: Nucleated cell counts were estimated from reference gene primer amplification. Profiled with immunoSEQ multiplex PCR; TCRdb holds only in-frame clones, not every one. V, J and clone size are those of that table, while D and trimming were read from the DNA. The table lists about 270,000 clones, roughly 90% of them singletons. The specimen was peripheral blood. V and J are TRBV21-1 and TRBJ2-3; the table names TRBD1, a call not compared with the DNA. TRBV21-1 is annotated as a pseudogene. The receptor's source is a woman between 70 and 85 years old with COVID-19, enrolled during active disease. The DNA of the CDR3 is TGTGCCAGCAGTTGTTCAAGACAGACGCCTTATCCAAAGATCAGCACAGATACGCAGTATTTT. It specifies CASSCSRQTPYPKISTDTQYF.